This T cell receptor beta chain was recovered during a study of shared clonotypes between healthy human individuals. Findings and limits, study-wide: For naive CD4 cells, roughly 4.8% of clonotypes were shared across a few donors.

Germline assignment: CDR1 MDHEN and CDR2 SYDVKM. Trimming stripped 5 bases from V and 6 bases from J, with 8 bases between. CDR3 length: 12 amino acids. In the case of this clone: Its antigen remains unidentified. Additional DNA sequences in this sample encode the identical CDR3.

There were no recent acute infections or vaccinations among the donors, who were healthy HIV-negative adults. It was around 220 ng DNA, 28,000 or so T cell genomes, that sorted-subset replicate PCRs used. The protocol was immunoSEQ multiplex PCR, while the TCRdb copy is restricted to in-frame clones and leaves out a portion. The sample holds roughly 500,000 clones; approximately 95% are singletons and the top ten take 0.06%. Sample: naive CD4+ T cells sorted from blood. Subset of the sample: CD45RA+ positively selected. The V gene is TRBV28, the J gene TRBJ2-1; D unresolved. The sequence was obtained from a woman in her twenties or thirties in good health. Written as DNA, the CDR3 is TGTGCCAGCAGTCTGGTGGGCAATGAGCAGTTCTTC. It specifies CASSLVGNEQFF.